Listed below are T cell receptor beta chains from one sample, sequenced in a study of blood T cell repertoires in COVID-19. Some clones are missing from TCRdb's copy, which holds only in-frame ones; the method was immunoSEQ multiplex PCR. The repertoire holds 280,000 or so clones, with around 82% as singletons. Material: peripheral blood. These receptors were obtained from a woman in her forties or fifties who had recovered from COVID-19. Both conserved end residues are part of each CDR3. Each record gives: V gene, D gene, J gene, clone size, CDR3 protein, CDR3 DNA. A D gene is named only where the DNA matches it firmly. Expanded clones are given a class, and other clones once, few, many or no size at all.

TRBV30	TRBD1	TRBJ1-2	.	CAWNRGINYGYTF	TGTGCCTGGAACAGGGGTATAAACTATGGCTACACCTTC
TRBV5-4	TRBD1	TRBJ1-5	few	CASSVGTASNQPQHF	TGTGCCAGCAGCGTCGGGACAGCTAGCAATCAGCCCCAGCATTTT
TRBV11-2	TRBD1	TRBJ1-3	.	CASRAGGNENTIYF	TGTGCCAGCAGGGCAGGGGGAAATGAAAACACCATATATTTT
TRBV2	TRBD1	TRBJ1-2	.	CASSAQGANYGYTF	TGTGCCAGCAGTGCTCAGGGGGCTAACTATGGCTACACCTTC
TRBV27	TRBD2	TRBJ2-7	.	CASSRAGGISYEQYF	TGTGCCAGCAGTAGGGCGGGAGGCATCTCCTACGAGCAGTACTTC
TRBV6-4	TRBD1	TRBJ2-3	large	CASSDGTGGTDTQYF	TGTGCCAGCAGTGACGGGACAGGGGGCACAGATACGCAGTATTTT
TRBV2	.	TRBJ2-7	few	CASSWGEYSEQYF	TGTGCCAGCAGTTGGGGGGAATATAGCGAGCAGTACTTC
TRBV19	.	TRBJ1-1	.	CASSIPAGRPNTEAFF	TGTGCCAGTAGTATCCCCGCGGGACGGCCGAACACTGAAGCTTTCTTT
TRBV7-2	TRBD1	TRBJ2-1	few	CASSFDREPYNEQFF	TGTGCCAGCAGCTTCGACAGGGAACCCTACAATGAGCAGTTCTTC
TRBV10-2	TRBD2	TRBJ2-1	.	CASSESGTSGGLSEQFF	TGCGCCAGCAGTGAGTCGGGGACTAGCGGGGGATTAAGTGAGCAGTTCTTC
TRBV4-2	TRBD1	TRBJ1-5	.	CASSQQTGNSNQPQHF	TGTGCCAGCAGCCAACAGACAGGGAATAGCAATCAGCCCCAGCATTTT
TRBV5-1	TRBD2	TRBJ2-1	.	CASSLAMGLAGGEQFF	TGCGCCAGCAGCTTGGCTATGGGACTAGCGGGAGGTGAGCAGTTCTTC
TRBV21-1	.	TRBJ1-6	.	CASSDHSRRSYNSPLHF	TGTGCCAGCAGCGATCACTCCAGACGGAGCTATAATTCACCCCTCCACTTT
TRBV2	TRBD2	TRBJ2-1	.	CASSPTSGVYNEQFF	TGTGCCAGCAGCCCAACTAGCGGGGTTTACAATGAGCAGTTCTTC
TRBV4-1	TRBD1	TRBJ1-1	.	CASSKHPTGLSTEAFF	TGCGCCAGCAGCAAGCACCCGACAGGGTTGAGCACTGAAGCTTTCTTT
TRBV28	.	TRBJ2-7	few	CASSLTGVGREQYF	TGTGCCAGCAGTTTAACAGGGGTTGGGAGGGAGCAGTACTTC
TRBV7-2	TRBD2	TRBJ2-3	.	CASSLDLAAASSTDTQYF	TGTGCCAGCAGCTTAGATCTAGCGGCTGCTTCTAGCACAGATACGCAGTATTTT
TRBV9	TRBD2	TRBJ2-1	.	CASSVGGDEQFF	TGTGCCAGCAGCGTCGGGGGGGATGAGCAGTTCTTC
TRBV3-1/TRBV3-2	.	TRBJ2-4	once	CASSQDLGVQAKNIQYF	TGTGCCAGCAGCCAAGATCTGGGAGTACAAGCCAAAAACATTCAGTACTTC
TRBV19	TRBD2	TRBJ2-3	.	CAIAGDSTDTQYF	TGTGCCATCGCGGGAGACAGCACAGATACGCAGTATTTT
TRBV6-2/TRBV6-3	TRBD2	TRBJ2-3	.	CARSGSVRDTQYF	TGTGCCAGGAGCGGGAGTGTGAGAGATACGCAGTATTTT
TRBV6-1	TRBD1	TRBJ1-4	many	CASSEALGTGGEKLFF	TGTGCCAGCAGTGAAGCGCTCGGGACAGGGGGTGAAAAACTGTTTTTT
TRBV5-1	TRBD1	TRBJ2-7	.	CASSPDRVGLEQYF	TGCGCCAGCAGCCCGGACAGGGTGGGTCTAGAACAGTACTTC
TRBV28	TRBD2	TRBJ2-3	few	CASSYSGGGPDTQYF	TGTGCCAGCAGCTATAGCGGGGGGGGCCCAGATACGCAGTATTTT
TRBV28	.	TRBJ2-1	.	CASSPAERPHNEQFF	TGTGCCAGCAGTCCCGCGGAAAGACCCCACAATGAGCAGTTCTTC
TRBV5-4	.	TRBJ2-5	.	CASSSTLGVQETQYF	TGTGCCAGCAGCTCCACCTTAGGGGTCCAAGAGACCCAGTACTTC
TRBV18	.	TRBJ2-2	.	CASSPPIGQTGELFF	TGTGCCAGCTCACCTCCGATCGGACAGACCGGGGAGCTGTTTTTT
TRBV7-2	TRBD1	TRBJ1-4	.	CASSLNRGREKLFF	TGTGCCAGCAGCCTCAACAGGGGGCGAGAAAAACTGTTTTTT
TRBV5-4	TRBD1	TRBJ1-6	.	CASSLGPGTDNSPLHF	TGTGCCAGCAGCTTGGGACCCGGGACAGATAATTCACCCCTCCACTTT
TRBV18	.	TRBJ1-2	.	CASSRVTGPYGYTF	TGTGCCAGCTCAAGGGTGACAGGACCCTATGGCTACACCTTC
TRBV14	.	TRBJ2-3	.	CASSQDLGGVSTDTQYF	TGTGCCAGCAGCCAAGATTTGGGCGGGGTGAGCACAGATACGCAGTATTTT
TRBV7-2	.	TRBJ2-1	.	CASSLGTSPLQFF	TGTGCCAGCAGCCTCGGGACTTCCCCCCTGCAGTTCTTC
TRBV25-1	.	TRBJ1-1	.	CASTGLNREGTEAFF	TGTGCCAGCACGGGACTCAACAGGGAGGGCACTGAAGCTTTCTTT
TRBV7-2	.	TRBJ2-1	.	CASRNSGQTYNEQFF	TGTGCCAGCAGGAACTCGGGACAAACCTACAATGAGCAGTTCTTC
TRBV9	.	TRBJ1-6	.	CASSIQGDYNSPLHF	TGTGCCAGCAGCATACAAGGGGATTATAATTCACCCCTCCACTTT
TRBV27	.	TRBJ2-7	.	CASSLTGSYEQYF	TGTGCCAGCAGTTTAACCGGTTCCTACGAGCAGTACTTC
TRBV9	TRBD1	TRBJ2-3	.	CASSVGGQASDTQYF	TGTGCCAGCAGCGTGGGGGGACAGGCATCGGATACGCAGTATTTT
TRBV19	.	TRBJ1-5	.	CASSIDTRPSPQHF	TGTGCCAGTAGTATCGACACCCGACCTTCGCCCCAGCATTTT
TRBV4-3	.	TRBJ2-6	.	CASSQVQGGGSGANVLTF	TGCGCCAGCAGCCAAGTCCAGGGTGGGGGGTCTGGGGCCAACGTCCTGACTTTC
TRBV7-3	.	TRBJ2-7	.	CASSLTLLDSAEQYF	TGTGCCAGCAGCCTGACTCTACTGGACTCAGCCGAGCAGTACTTC
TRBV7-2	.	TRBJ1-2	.	CASSQQGAKGGYTF	TGTGCCAGCAGCCAACAGGGAGCCAAAGGTGGCTACACCTTC
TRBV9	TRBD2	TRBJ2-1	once	CASSVDAGGSYNEQFF	TGTGCCAGCAGCGTAGATGCGGGGGGCTCCTACAATGAGCAGTTCTTC
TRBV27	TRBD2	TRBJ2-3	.	CASSPGLVPDTQYF	TGTGCCAGCAGTCCTGGACTAGTTCCAGATACGCAGTATTTT
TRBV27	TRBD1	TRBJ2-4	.	CASSQTGGRIKNIQYF	TGTGCCAGCAGCCAGACAGGGGGCAGGATCAAAAACATTCAGTACTTC
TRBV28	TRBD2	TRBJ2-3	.	CASSLGLAGSTDTQYF	TGTGCCAGCAGCCTGGGACTAGCGGGGAGCACAGATACGCAGTATTTT
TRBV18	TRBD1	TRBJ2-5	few	CASSPAGTEETQYF	TGTGCCAGCTCACCTGCCGGGACAGAAGAGACCCAGTACTTC
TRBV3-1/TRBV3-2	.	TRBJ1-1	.	CASSQGGQTEAFF	TGTGCCAGCAGCCAGGGGGGGCAGACTGAAGCTTTCTTT
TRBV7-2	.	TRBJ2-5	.	CASRGAGQPIGTQYF	TGTGCCAGCAGGGGAGCGGGTCAGCCTATCGGGACCCAGTACTTC
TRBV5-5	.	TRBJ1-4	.	CASSLVGSNEKLFF	TGTGCCAGCAGCTTGGTAGGGAGTAATGAAAAACTGTTTTTT
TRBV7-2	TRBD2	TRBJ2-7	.	CASTPGLGGYEQYF	TGTGCCAGCACCCCCGGACTAGGTGGGTACGAGCAGTACTTC
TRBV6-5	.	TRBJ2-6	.	CASSYEYPTGANVLTF	TGTGCCAGCAGTTATGAGTACCCCACTGGGGCCAACGTCCTGACTTTC
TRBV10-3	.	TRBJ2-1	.	CAISIGPTGEQFF	TGTGCCATCAGTATCGGGCCTACAGGTGAGCAGTTCTTC
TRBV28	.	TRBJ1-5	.	CASSFELGNQPQHF	TGTGCCAGCAGTTTCGAACTGGGCAATCAGCCCCAGCATTTT
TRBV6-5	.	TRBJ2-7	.	CASSYSARYEQYF	TGTGCCAGCAGTTACTCGGCCAGATACGAGCAGTACTTC
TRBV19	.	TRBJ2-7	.	CASSIKGSEFLGYEQYF	TGTGCCAGTAGTATAAAAGGGAGCGAGTTTTTGGGCTACGAGCAGTACTTC